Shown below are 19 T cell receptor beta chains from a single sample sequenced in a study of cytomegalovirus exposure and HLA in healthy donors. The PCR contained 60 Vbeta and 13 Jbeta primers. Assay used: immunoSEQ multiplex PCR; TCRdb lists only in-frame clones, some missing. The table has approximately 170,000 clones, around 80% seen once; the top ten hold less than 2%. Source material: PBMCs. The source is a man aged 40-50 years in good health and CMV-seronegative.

CDR3 amino acids: CASSPSMGLTEAFF. The CDR3, as DNA: TGTGCCAGCAGCCCCAGTATGGGGCTCACTGAAGCTTTCTTT. V usage is TRBV9 and J usage is TRBJ1-1; D perhaps matches TRBD1 (5 bases). In germline, CDR1 is SGDLS, CDR2 YYNGEE. Trimming removed 4 bases at V and 4 bases at J, with 14 bases between. The CDR3 runs 14 residues.

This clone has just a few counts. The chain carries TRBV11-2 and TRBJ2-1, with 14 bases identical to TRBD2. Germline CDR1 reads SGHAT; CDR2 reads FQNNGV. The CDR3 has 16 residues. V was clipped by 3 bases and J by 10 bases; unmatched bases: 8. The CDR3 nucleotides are TGTGCCAGCAGCTTGGGACTAGCGGGAGTAGTCGAGGAGCAGTTCTTC. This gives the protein CASSLGLAGVVEEQFF.

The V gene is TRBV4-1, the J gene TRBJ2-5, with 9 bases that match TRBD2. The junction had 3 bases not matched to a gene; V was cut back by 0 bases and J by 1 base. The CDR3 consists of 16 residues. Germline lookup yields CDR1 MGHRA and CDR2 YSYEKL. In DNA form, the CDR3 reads TGCGCCAGCAGCCAAGAGAAAGCGGGAGGCCAAGAGACCCAGTACTTC. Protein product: CASSQEKAGGQETQYF.

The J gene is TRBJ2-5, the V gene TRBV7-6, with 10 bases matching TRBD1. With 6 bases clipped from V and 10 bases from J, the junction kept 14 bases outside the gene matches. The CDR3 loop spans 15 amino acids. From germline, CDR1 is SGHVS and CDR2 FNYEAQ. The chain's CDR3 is CASSLDRGLHGSQYF. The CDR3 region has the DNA TGTGCCAGCAGTCTCGACAGGGGGCTGCACGGGAGCCAGTACTTC.

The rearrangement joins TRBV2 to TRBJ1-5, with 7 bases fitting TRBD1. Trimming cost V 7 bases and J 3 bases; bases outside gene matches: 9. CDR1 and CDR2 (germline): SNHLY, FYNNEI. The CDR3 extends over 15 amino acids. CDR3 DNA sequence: TGTGCCAGCAATGACAGGGATTGGGACAATCAGCCCCAGCATTTT. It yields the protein CASNDRDWDNQPQHF. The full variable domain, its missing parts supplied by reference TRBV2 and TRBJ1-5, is EPEVTQTPSHQVTQMGQEVILRCVPISNHLYFYWYRQILGQKVEFLVSFYNNEISEKSEIFDDQFSVERPDGSNFTLKIRSTKLEDSAMYFCASNDRDWDNQPQHFGDGTRLSIL.

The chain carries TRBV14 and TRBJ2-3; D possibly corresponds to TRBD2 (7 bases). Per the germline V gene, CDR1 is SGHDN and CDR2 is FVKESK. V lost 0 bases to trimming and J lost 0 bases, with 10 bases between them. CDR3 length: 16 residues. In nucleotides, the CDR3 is TGTGCCAGCAGCCAAGATAGGGGGGGGAGCACAGATACGCAGTATTTT. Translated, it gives CASSQDRGGSTDTQYF.

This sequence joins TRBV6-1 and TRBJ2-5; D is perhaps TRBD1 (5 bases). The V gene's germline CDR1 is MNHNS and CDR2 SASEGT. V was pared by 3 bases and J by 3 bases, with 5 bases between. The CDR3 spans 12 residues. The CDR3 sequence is CASSDREETQYF. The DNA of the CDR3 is TGTGCCAGCAGTGACAGGGAAGAGACCCAGTACTTC.

CDR3 nucleotides: TGTGCCAGTACCCTGGCAGTCCAGACTGAAGCTTTCTTT. Its protein is CASTLAVQTEAFF. The chain joins TRBV19 to TRBJ1-1; D call uncertain. Trimming shortened V by 7 bases and J by 5 bases, and 14 bases separated the two germline ends. The CDR3 is made up of 13 amino acids. Germline V gene data show CDR1 as LNHDA and CDR2 as SQIVND (reference sequence).

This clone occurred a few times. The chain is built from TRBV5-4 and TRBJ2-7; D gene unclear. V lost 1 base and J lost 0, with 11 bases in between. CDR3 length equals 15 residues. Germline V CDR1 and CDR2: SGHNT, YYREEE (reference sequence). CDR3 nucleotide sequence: TGTGCCAGCAGCTTGTATGGCTGGAGCTCCTACGAGCAGTACGTC. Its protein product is CASSLYGWSSYEQYV.

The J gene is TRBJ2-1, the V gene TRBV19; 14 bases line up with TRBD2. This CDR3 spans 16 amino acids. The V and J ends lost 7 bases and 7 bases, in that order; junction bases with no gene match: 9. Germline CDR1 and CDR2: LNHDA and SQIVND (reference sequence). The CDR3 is CASNLGLAGGWNEQFF. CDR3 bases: TGTGCCAGTAACCTCGGACTAGCGGGAGGTTGGAATGAGCAGTTCTTC.

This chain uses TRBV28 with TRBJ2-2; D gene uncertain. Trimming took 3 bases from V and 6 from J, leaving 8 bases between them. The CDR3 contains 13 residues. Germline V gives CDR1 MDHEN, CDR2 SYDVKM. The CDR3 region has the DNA TGTGCCAGCAGTTTTGCGTCTTCCGGGGAGCTGTTTTTT. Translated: CASSFASSGELFF.

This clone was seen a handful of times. The CDR3 here is CASSLSPRLDRTGELFF. For the CDR3, the DNA is TGTGCCAGCAGTTTATCCCCTCGACTAGATCGTACCGGGGAGCTGTTTTTT. V gene TRBV28 combines with J gene TRBJ2-2; D is possibly TRBD2 (6 bases). V shed 1 base and J shed 5 bases, with 17 bases lying between them. The CDR3 covers 17 residues. Per germline, CDR1 MDHEN and CDR2 SYDVKM.

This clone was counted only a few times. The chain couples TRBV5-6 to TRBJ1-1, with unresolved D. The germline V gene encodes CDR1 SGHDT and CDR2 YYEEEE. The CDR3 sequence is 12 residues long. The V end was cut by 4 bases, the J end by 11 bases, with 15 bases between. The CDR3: CASSKGAGGAFF. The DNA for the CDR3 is TGTGCCAGCAGCAAGGGAGCTGGTGGGGCTTTCTTT.

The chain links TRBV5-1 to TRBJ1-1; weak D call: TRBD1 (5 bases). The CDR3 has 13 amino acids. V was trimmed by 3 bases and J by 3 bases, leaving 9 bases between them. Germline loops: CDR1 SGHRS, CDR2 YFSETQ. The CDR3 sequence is CASSWGDDTEAFF. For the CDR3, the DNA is TGCGCCAGCAGCTGGGGGGACGACACTGAAGCTTTCTTT.

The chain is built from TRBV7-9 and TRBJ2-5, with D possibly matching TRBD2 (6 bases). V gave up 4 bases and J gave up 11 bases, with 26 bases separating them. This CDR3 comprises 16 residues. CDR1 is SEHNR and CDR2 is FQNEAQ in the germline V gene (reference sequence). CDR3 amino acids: CASSSLGGSPFWEQYF. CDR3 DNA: TGTGCCAGCAGCTCCCTTGGAGGGTCCCCTTTCTGGGAGCAGTACTTC. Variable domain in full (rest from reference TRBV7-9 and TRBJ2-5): DTGVSQNPRHKITKRGQNVTFRCDPISEHNRLYWYRQTLGQGPEFLTYFQNEAQLEKSRLLSDRFSAERPKGSFSTLEIQRTEQGDSAMYLCASSSLGGSPFWEQYFGPGTRLLVL.

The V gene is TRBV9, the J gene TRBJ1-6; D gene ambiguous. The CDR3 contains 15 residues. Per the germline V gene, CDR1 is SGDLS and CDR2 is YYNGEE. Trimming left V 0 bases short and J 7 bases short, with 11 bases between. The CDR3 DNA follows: TGTGCCAGCAGCGTAGATCCGACGGGAAATTCACCCCTCCACTTT. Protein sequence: CASSVDPTGNSPLHF.

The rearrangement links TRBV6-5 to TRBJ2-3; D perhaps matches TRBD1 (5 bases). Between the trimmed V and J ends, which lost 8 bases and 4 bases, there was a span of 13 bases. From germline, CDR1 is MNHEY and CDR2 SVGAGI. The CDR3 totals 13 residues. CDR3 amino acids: CASLGARSDTQYF. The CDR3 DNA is TGTGCCAGCCTAGGGGCGCGCTCAGATACGCAGTATTTT.

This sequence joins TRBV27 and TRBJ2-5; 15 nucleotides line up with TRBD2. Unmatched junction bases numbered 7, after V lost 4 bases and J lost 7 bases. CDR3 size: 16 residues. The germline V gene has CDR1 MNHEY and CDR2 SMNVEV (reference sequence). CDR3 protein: CASSSAGTSGRSTQYF. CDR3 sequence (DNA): TGTGCCAGCAGTTCCGCCGGGACTAGCGGGAGGTCGACCCAGTACTTC.

CDR3 region: CASSDRGRSTDTQYF. CDR3 DNA: TGTGCCAGCAGTGATAGAGGGCGGAGCACAGATACGCAGTATTTT. The chain is built from TRBV2 and TRBJ2-3; D may be TRBD2 (5 bases). V shed 3 bases and J shed 0 bases, with 10 bases lying between them. The germline V gene encodes CDR1 SNHLY and CDR2 FYNNEI. The CDR3 has 15 amino acids.